One T cell receptor (beta chain) is described in this entry. Its antigen is unknown. TCRdb's table, derived via immunoSEQ multiplex PCR, lists solely in-frame clones and lacks some. Here the sample spans approximately 78,000 clones, approximately 80% being singletons. These data originate in a study of vaccination effects on CD4 cells after COVID-19. V was clipped by 3 bases and J by 1 base; unmatched bases: 4. This CDR3 region has 16 residues. Germline V gives CDR1 LNHDA, CDR2 SQIVND (reference sequence). ViraFEST used viral peptide pools to expand antigen-specific CD4+ T cells before sequencing. Cultured cells yielded isolated CD4+ T cells after 10 days. Participants received two doses of either the BNT162b2 or mRNA-1273 vaccine. In the vaccine recipients, nucleocapsid antibodies were negative and there was no prior SARS-CoV-2 infection.

Sequencing was performed on CD4+ T cells from PBMCs cultured with HCoV-229E spike peptides, taken after COVID-19 vaccination. The sequence was obtained from a human donor who received a COVID-19 vaccine. This chain links TRBV19 with TRBJ1-5; 9 bases align to TRBD1. The CDR3 reads CASSIMTGGSNQPQHF. CDR3 DNA sequence: TGTGCCAGTAGTATTATGACAGGGGGGAGCAATCAGCCCCAGCATTTT.